The entry below describes one T cell receptor (beta chain). The antigen remains unidentified. Germline V CDR1 and CDR2: SGHRS, YFSETQ. The CDR3 has 15 amino acids. The junction had 4 bases not matched to a gene; V was cut back by 1 base and J by 4 bases. This table comes from immunoSEQ multiplex PCR, and its TCRdb copy is limited to in-frame clones, with some not included. The sample lists some 140,000 clones; about 91% were seen once. These data are taken from a study of T cell responses to AZD1222 COVID-19 vaccine. Findings of the study overall: Repertoire collection took place solely once the T cell response had peaked.

The V gene is TRBV5-1, the J gene TRBJ2-3, with 9 bases lining up with TRBD1. This sample comprised peripheral blood, obtained on day 0 of AZD1222 vaccination. The receptor's source is an adult in good health. In DNA form, the CDR3 reads TGCGCCAGCAGCTTGACAGGGGGCAGCGCAGATACGCAGTATTTT. This translates into CASSLTGGSADTQYF.